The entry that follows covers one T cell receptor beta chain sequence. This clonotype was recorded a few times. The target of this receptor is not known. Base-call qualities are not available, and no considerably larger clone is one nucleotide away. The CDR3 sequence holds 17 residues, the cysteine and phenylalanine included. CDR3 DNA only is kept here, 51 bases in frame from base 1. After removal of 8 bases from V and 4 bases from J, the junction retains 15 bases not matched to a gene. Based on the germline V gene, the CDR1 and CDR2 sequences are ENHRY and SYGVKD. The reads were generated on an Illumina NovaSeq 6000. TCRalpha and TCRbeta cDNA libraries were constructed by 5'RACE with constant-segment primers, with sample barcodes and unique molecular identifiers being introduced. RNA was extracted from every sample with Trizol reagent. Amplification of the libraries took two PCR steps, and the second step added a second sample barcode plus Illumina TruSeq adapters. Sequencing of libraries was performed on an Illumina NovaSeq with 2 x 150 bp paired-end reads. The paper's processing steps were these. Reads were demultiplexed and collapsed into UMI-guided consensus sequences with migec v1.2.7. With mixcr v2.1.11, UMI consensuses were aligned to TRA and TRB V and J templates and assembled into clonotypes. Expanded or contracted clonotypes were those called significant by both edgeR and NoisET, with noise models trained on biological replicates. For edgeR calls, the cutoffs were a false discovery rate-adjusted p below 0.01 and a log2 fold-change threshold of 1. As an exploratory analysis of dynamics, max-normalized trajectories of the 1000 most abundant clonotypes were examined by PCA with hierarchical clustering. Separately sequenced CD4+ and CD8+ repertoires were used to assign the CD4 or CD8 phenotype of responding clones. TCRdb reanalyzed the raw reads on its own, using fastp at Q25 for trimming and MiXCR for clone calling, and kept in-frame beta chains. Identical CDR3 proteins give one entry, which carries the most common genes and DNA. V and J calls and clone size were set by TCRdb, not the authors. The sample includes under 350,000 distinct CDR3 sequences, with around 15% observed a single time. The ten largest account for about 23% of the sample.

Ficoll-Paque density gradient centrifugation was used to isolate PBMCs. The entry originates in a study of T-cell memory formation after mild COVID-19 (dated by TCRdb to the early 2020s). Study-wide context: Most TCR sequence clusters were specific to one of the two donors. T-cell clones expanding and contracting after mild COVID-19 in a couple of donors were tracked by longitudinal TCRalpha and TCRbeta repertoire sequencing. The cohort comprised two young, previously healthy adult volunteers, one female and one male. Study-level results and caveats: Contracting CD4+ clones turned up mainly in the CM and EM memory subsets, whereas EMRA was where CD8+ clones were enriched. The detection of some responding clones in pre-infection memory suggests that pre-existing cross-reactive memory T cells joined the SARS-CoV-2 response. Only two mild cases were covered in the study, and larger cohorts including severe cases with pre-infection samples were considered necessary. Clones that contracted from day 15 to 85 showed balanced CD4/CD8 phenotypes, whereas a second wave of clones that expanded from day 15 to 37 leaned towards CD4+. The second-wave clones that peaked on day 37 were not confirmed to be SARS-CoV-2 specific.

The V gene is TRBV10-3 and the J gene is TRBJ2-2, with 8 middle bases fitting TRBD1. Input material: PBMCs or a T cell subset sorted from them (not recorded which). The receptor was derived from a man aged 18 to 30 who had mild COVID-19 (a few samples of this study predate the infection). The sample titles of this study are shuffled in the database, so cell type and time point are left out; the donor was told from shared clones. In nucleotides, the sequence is TGTGCCATCCCCAAACACAAAGGACAGGGAAGCACCGGGGAGCTGTTTTTT. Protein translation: CAIPKHKGQGSTGELFF.